This is a list of T cell receptor beta chains from one sample in a study of T cell changes during pregnancy in multiple sclerosis. The assay was immunoSEQ multiplex PCR, and TCRdb's table has in-frame clones only and misses some. Of tens of thousands of clones detected, almost 95% appear once; the ten largest clones hold more than 0.95%. The specimen was peripheral blood, collected after pregnancy. The receptors originated from a female donor with multiple sclerosis, enrolled in a pregnancy study. CDR3s include the opening cysteine and the closing phenylalanine or tryptophan. A D gene is named only where the DNA matches it firmly. Clone sizes are given selectively: once, few, many, or a class where the clone is expanded.

j_gene	abundance	v_gene	d_gene	len	CDR3aa	CDR3nt
TRBJ1-4	NA	TRBV5-8	NA	15	CASSYRTAGNEKLFF	TGTGCCAGCAGCTATAGGACAGCCGGTAATGAAAAACTGTTTTTT
TRBJ1-1	NA	TRBV19	NA	12	CASSRQAGEAFF	TGTGCCAGTAGTAGACAGGCTGGTGAAGCTTTCTTT
TRBJ1-3	few	TRBV20-1	NA	11	CSARVGNTIYF	TGCAGTGCTAGAGTAGGAAACACCATATATTTT
TRBJ2-1	NA	TRBV19	NA	15	CASSPVDNSYNEQFF	TGTGCCAGTAGTCCGGTGGACAACTCCTACAATGAGCAGTTCTTC
TRBJ2-7	NA	TRBV5-1	TRBD1	15	CASSSGPGGAYEQYF	TGCGCCAGCAGCTCCGGACCAGGGGGAGCCTACGAGCAGTACTTC
TRBJ1-2	NA	TRBV10-3	NA	15	CAISEAAALNYGYTF	TGTGCCATCAGTGAGGCGGCAGCCCTGAACTATGGCTACACCTTC
TRBJ1-2	NA	TRBV12-5	NA	12	CASVLGGYGYTF	TGTGCTAGTGTCCTGGGGGGGTATGGCTACACCTTC
TRBJ2-3	NA	TRBV7-9	TRBD2	16	CASSSLAGGRTDTQYF	TGTGCCAGCAGCTCCTTAGCGGGGGGCCGAACAGATACGCAGTATTTT
TRBJ1-6	NA	TRBV7-3	TRBD1	14	CASSFGTDNSPLHF	TGTGCCAGCAGCTTCGGGACAGATAATTCACCCCTCCACTTT
TRBJ1-1	NA	TRBV7-2	NA	13	CASSLGAEGEAFF	TGTGCCAGCAGCTTAGGGGCAGAGGGTGAAGCTTTCTTT
TRBJ2-5	NA	TRBV7-2	NA	14	CASSRPRGGETQYF	TGTGCCAGCAGCCGCCCCAGGGGCGGGGAGACCCAGTACTTC
TRBJ1-1	few	TRBV5-4	TRBD1	16	CASSLGDRGDDTEAFF	TGTGCCAGCAGCTTGGGAGACAGGGGAGACGACACTGAAGCTTTCTTT